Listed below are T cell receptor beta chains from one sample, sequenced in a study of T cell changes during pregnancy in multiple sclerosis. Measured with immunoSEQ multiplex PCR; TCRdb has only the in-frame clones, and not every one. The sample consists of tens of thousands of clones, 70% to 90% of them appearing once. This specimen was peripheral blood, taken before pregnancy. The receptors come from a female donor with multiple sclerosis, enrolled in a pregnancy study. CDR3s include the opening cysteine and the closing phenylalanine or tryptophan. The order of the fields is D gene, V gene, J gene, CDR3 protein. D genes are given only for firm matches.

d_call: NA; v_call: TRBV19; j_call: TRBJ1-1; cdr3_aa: CASRSGFTEAFF
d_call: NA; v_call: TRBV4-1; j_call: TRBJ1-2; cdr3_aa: CASSSVEDYGYTF
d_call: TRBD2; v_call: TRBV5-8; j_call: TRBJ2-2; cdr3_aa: CASSNREMVAGLNTGELFF
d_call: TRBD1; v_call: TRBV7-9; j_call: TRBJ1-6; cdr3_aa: CASIHTGQGPNSPLHF
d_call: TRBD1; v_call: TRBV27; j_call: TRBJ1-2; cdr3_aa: CASSRRTGINYGYTF
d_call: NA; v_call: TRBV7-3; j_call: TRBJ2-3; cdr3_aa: CASSLRLAADTQYF
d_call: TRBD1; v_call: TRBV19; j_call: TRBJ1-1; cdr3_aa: CASSARQGVMNTEAFF
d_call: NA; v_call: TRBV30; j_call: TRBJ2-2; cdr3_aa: CAWTTGDSVTGELFF
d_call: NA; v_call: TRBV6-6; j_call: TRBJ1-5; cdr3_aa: CASSSPVRSNQPQHF
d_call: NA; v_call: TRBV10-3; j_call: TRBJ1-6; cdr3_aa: CAISEEGTLLGTVLNSPLHF
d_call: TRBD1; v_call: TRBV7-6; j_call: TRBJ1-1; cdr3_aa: CASSLVVEGADTEAFF
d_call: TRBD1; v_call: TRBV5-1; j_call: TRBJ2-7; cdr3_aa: CASSLRQGVYEQYF
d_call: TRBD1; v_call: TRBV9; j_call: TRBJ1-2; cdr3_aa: CASSVGAGGRGYGYTF
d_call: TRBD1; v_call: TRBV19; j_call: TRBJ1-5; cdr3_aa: CASKQGDQPQHF
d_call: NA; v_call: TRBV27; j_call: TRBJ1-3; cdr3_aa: CASSSIPLGGNTIYF
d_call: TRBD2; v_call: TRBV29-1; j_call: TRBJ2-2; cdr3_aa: CSVSGGNTGELFF
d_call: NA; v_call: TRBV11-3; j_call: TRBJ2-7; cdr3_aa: CASSLGNPGGNEQYF
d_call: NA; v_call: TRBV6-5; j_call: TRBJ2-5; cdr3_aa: CASSYLSGQETQYF
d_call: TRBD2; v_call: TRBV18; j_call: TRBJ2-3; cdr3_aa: CASSSPGLAGGDTQYF
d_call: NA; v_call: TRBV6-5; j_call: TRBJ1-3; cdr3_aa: CASSFDSNSGNTIYF
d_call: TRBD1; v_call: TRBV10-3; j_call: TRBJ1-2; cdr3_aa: CAISPGQGDRGYTF
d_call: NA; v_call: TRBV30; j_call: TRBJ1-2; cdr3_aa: CAWSSLRTAFNYGYTF
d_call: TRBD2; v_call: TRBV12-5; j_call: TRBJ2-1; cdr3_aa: CASGSPSGRPSSYNEQFF
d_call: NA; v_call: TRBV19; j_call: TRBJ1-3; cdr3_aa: CASSTQGTGNTIYF
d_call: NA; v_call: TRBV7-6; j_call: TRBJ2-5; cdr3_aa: CASSLNPTDIPTQYF
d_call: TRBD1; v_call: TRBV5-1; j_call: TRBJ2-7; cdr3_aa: CASRLKGQGYEQYF
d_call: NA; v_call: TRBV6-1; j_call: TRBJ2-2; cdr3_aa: CASTQAQKAGELFF
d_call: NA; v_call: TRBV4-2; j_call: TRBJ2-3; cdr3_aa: CASSPQTETDTQYF
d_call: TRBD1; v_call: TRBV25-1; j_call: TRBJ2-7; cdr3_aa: CASGRGSYEQYF
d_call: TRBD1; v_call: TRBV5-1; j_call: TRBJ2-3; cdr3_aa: CASRFSGTGTDTQYF
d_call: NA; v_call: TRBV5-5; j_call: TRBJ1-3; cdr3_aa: CASSLGGAGNTIYF
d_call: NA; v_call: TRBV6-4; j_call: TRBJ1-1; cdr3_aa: CASSEGMNTEAFF
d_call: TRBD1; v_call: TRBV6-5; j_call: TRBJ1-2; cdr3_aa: CASRTTGGGFGCTF
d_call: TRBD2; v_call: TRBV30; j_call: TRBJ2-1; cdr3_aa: CAWTGLAGAPSLNEQFF
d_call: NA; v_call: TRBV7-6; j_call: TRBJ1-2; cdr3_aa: CASSLAGANGYTF
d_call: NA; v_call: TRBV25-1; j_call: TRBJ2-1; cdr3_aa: CASSEFSGSYNEQFF
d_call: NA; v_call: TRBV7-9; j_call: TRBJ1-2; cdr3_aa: CASSLGAGANYGYTF
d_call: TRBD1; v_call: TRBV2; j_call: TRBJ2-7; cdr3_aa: CASKTGVMSYEQYF
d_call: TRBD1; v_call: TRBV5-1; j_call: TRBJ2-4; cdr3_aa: CASSLGRGQGINIQYF
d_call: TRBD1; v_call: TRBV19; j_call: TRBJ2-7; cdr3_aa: CASTPHGPDRVDEQYF
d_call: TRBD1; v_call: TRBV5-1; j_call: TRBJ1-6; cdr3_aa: CASSRTGGLSSYNSPLHF
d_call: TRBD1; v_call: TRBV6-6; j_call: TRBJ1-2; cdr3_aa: CASSWARGSDYGYTF
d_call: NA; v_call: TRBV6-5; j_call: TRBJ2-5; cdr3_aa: CASSYAGNGFQETQYF
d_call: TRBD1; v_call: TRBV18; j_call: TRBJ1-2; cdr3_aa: CASSPPLGQGDGYTF